Sequencing of this T cell receptor (beta chain) was carried out in a study of T cell responses to AZD1222 COVID-19 vaccine. General study points: Nearly half of spike-specific TCRs reportedly target variant regions that are unmutated in the B.1.351 and B.1.1.7 variants. Donors, mostly white British, included more females; clonal diversity was possibly underestimated. All repertoire sampling was performed exclusively after the peak T cell response.

J gave up 6 bases and V 6 bases, and 5 bases lay outside the gene matches. Germline CDR1 MNHEY, CDR2 SVGAGI. The CDR3 is 14 amino acids. Only in-frame clones appear in the TCRdb table, and some are missing; sequencing was by immunoSEQ multiplex PCR. Of 95,000 to 120,000 clones listed, 86% are singletons. Note on this clone: The antigen is undetermined.

This TCR came from an adult in good health. The chain employs TRBV6-5 and TRBJ2-2; 9 bases are a match to TRBD2. The sequencing used peripheral blood, collected on day 0 of AZD1222 vaccination. CDR3 protein: CASRTSGGSGELFF. The CDR3 DNA is TGTGCCAGCAGAACAAGCGGGGGGTCCGGGGAGCTGTTTTTT.